These 5 T cell receptor beta chains originate from one sample sequenced in a study of CD8+ T cells in alopecia areata. cDNA prepared by RNA extraction and subsequent reverse transcription served as the template for sequencing. Profiled with immunoSEQ multiplex PCR; TCRdb holds only in-frame clones, not every one. Observed in the sample are 250,000 or so clones, none of them singletons. Cell sorting was performed on pooled cutaneous lymph node cells with CD4, CD8alpha, NKG2D, NKG2ACE and other markers. Sequences were obtained from CD4+ T cells sorted from a lymph node. Every receptor here comes from a C3H/HeJ mouse with alopecia areata. For the strain, the MHC haplotype given is H2-k.

Comment on this clone: All gene names here are mouse names. The read stops 4 residues short of the end of the CDR3; the missing end is completed from the germline J gene. The chain joins TRBV19 to TRBJ2-5, with 12 bases identical to TRBD2. The CDR3 has 16 amino acids. From germline, CDR1 is FNHDT and CDR2 SITEND (reference sequence). The sequenced CDR3 bases are TGTGCCAGCAGTCCTGACTGGGGGGGCGGTGGGGAC. Translating it yields CASSPDWGGGGD. The whole CDR3 sequence is CASSPDWGGGGDTQYF. Using reference TRBV19 and TRBJ2-5 for the parts outside the CDR3, the full variable domain is GGIITQTPKFLIGQEGQKLTLKCQQNFNHDTMYWYRQDSGKGLRLIYYSITENDLQKGDLSEGYDASREKKSSFSLTVTSAQKNEMAVFLCASSPDWGGGGDTQYFGPGTRLLVL.

As for this clone: Each gene name is a mouse one. The read comes to an end 4 residues before the CDR3 does, leaving the germline J gene to fill in the end. Other DNA sequences in the same sample also yield this CDR3. The chain couples TRBV1 to TRBJ2-7; D is unresolved. Trimming removed 3 bases at V and 0 bases at J, with 3 bases between. The germline V gene encodes CDR1 NSQYPW and CDR2 LRSPGD (reference sequence). This CDR3 is built from 12 residues. The CDR3 sequence is CTCSASSYEQYF. CDR3 bases read: TGCACCTGCAGTGCCTCCTCCTAT.

With respect to this clone: Each gene name is a mouse one. The CDR3 goes on 3 residues after the read ends, and that part is filled in from the germline J gene. This chain connects TRBV19 to TRBJ1-6; 8 bases align to TRBD1. TRBJ1-6 is an ORF for which the function is uncertain. The CDR3 runs 15 residues. Germline V gene sequence: CDR1 FNHDT, CDR2 SITEND (reference sequence). J was trimmed by 2 bases and V by 5 bases; bases with no gene match: 3. CDR3 DNA, as far as it was read: TGTGCCAGCAGGCCAGGGGGCACCTATAATTCGCCC. It translates to CASRPGGTYNSP. In full, the CDR3 reads CASRPGGTYNSPLYF.

A word on this clone: Genes and germline come from the mouse. The read ends 4 residues before the CDR3 terminus; that terminus is restored from the germline J gene. The chain joins TRBV13-1 to TRBJ2-2, with 10 bases that match TRBD2. Unmatched junction bases numbered 6, after V lost 3 bases and J lost 4 bases. Per germline, CDR1 NSHNY and CDR2 SYGAGN. CDR3 length: 16 amino acids. CDR3 DNA, as far as it was read: TGTGCCAGCAGTGCCTGGGGGGGCGCGACCACCGGG. Translation: CASSAWGGATTG. The entire CDR3 sequence reads CASSAWGGATTGQLYF.

This clone appeared a few times. Any gene name here is a mouse gene name. The sequence runs out 4 residues before the end of the CDR3; the remainder is reconstructed from the germline J gene. V usage is TRBV5 and J usage is TRBJ2-2; TRBD2 might be the D (7 bases). The CDR3 covers 18 residues. Germline CDR1 reads LGHNA; CDR2 reads YNLKQL (reference sequence). The V and J ends lost 4 bases and 0 bases respectively, with 18 bases between them. The part of the CDR3 DNA that was read is TGTGCCAGCAGCCGCATGCCCGCTGGGGGCACAAACACCGGG. Translation gives CASSRMPAGGTNTG. Given in full, the CDR3 is CASSRMPAGGTNTGQLYF.